This entry concerns a single TCR beta chain. Antigen: not known. Arm-PCR of CDR3 regions with iRepertoire HTBI primers generated TCR beta libraries. Each CDR3 protein gets one entry after TCRdb re-called the multiplex PCR reads with MiXCR. The repertoire holds approximately 470,000 distinct CDR3 sequences, with around 16% as singletons. This sample is part of a study of regulatory T cells in long-lasting Graves disease. Study-wide results and limits: When disease was persistent, TRBV28, TRBJ1-2 and TRBJ2-5 were the favored segments.

The sample's time point: newly diagnosed GD, antithyroid drugs for less than 3 months. Generation of the TCR library employed RNA extracted from PBMCs. As collected, the peripheral blood samples measured 7 to 9.5 milliliters each and went into EDTA tubes. V was cut by 6 bases and J by 3 bases, with 18 bases left in between. The CDR3 consists of 15 residues. The germline V gene encodes CDR1 PRHDT and CDR2 FYEKMQ (reference sequence). These data were also filed under a second study, of T cells in Graves' hyperthyroidism and ophthalmopathy.

The input for sequencing was peripheral blood mononuclear cells (PBMCs), taken at new diagnosis, from a patient treated with antithyroid drugs. This TCR came from a man in his forties with Graves disease. The chain joins TRBV13 to TRBJ2-7; maybe TRBD2 (5 bases). The CDR3 loop reads CASSFGLAENYEQYF. CDR3 DNA sequence: TGTGCCAGCAGTTTTGGCCTAGCAGAAAACTACGAGCAGTACTTC. Using reference TRBV13 and TRBJ2-7 for the parts outside the CDR3, the full variable domain is AAGVIQSPRHLIKEKRETATLKCYPIPRHDTVYWYQQGPGQDPQFLISFYEKMQSDKGSIPDRFSAQQFSDYHSELNMSSLELGDSALYFCASSFGLAENYEQYFGPGTRLTVT.